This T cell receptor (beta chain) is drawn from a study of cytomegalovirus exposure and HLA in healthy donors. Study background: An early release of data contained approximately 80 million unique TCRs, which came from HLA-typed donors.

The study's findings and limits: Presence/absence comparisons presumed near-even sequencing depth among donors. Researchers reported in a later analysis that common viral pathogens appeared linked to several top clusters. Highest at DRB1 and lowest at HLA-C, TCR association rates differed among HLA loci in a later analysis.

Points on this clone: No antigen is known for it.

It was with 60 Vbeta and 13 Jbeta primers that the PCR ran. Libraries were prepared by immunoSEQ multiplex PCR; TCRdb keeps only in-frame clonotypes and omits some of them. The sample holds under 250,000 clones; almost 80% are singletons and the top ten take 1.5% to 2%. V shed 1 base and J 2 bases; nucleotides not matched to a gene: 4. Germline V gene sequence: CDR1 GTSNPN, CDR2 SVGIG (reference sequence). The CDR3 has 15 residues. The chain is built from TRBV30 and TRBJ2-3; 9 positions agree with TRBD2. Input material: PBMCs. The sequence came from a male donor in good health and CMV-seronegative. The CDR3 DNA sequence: TGTGCCTGGAGTGGTATAGCGGGAGACACAGATACGCAGTATTTT. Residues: CAWSGIAGDTDTQYF. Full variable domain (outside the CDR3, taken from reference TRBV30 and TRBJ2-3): SQTIHQWPATLVQPVGSPLSLECTVEGTSNPNLYWYRQAAGRGLQLLFYSVGIGQISSEVPQNLSASRPQDRQFILSSKKLLLSDSGFYLCAWSGIAGDTDTQYFGPGTRLTVL.